A selection of T cell receptor beta chains follows, all from one sample in a study of response to subunit inactivated influenza vaccine. MiXCR was run by TCRdb on the RT-PCR reads, yielding one entry per CDR3 protein. The repertoire includes 500,000 to 600,000 distinct CDR3 sequences, 11% of them detected once, and about 10% sits in the top ten. The same data also contributed to another study, on T cells expressing NK-cell markers.

This specimen consisted of PBMCs from blood, obtained on the day of vaccination. These receptors were collected from a man aged 45-60 years who received an inactivated influenza vaccine. The CDR3 runs from the conserved cysteine through the conserved F or W. The order of the fields is D gene, J gene, clone size, V gene, CDR3 DNA, CDR3 protein. D genes are given only for firm matches. Size is stated for part of the rows, as once, few or many counts, or as a class when the clone is expanded.

d_gene: .
j_gene: TRBJ1-4
abundance: .
v_gene: TRBV15
CDR3nt: TGTGCCACCAGCAGAGATCCCGAGCCTGGAGGTGAAAAACTGTTTTTT
CDR3aa: CATSRDPEPGGEKLFF

d_gene: .
j_gene: TRBJ2-1
abundance: .
v_gene: TRBV11-2
CDR3nt: TGTGCCAGCAGCTTGGGGCCGAAGGCCCTACGTGGTGAGCAGTTCTTC
CDR3aa: CASSLGPKALRGEQFF

d_gene: .
j_gene: TRBJ2-7
abundance: .
v_gene: TRBV4-1
CDR3nt: TGCGCCAGCAGCCAAGTGGCAATGGGCGTGCTAAGGGTGCAGCAGTACTTC
CDR3aa: CASSQVAMGVLRVQQYF

d_gene: .
j_gene: TRBJ1-6
abundance: few
v_gene: TRBV7-2
CDR3nt: TGTGCCAGCAGCTATGACAGGCTCAGTAGCGATTCACCCCTCCACTTT
CDR3aa: CASSYDRLSSDSPLHF

d_gene: .
j_gene: TRBJ2-7
abundance: .
v_gene: TRBV20-1
CDR3nt: TGCAGTGCTAGAGAGCCACCGGGGCCGATTTACGAGCAGTACTTC
CDR3aa: CSAREPPGPIYEQYF

d_gene: TRBD1
j_gene: TRBJ2-7
abundance: .
v_gene: TRBV4-1
CDR3nt: TGCGCCAGCAGCCAGATTCATCCAGGGGGCTACGAGCAGTACTTC
CDR3aa: CASSQIHPGGYEQYF

d_gene: .
j_gene: TRBJ2-3
abundance: few
v_gene: TRBV7-2
CDR3nt: TGTGCCAGTACTCAAGGGGTAGCAGACACAGATACGCAGTATTTT
CDR3aa: CASTQGVADTDTQYF

d_gene: .
j_gene: TRBJ1-1
abundance: many
v_gene: TRBV29-1
CDR3nt: TGCAGCGTGGCGAACAGGGCCACTGAAGCTTTCTTT
CDR3aa: CSVANRATEAFF

d_gene: .
j_gene: TRBJ2-1
abundance: many
v_gene: TRBV4-1
CDR3nt: TGCGCCAGCAGCCTAACTTCGCTAAGTGGACTGAGCTCCTACAATGAGCAGTTCTTC
CDR3aa: CASSLTSLSGLSSYNEQFF

d_gene: .
j_gene: TRBJ2-7
abundance: many
v_gene: TRBV6-5
CDR3nt: TGTGCCAGCAGTTACTCAAGACAGACTTACGAGCAGTACTTC
CDR3aa: CASSYSRQTYEQYF

d_gene: TRBD1
j_gene: TRBJ2-3
abundance: few
v_gene: TRBV20-1
CDR3nt: TGCAGTGCTAGAGGACAGGGCGGAAGCACAGATACGCAGTATTTT
CDR3aa: CSARGQGGSTDTQYF

d_gene: .
j_gene: TRBJ1-2
abundance: .
v_gene: TRBV6-5
CDR3nt: TGTGCCAGCAGTTACTCGGCCTCGCAGGGAGGAAAGGATGGCTACACCTTC
CDR3aa: CASSYSASQGGKDGYTF

d_gene: .
j_gene: TRBJ2-2
abundance: .
v_gene: TRBV20-1
CDR3nt: TGCAGTGCCCGCCGGGGGCACACCGGGGAGCTGTATTTT
CDR3aa: CSARRGHTGELYF

d_gene: TRBD1
j_gene: TRBJ2-5
abundance: .
v_gene: TRBV24-1
CDR3nt: TGTGCCACGGGACAGGCGAACCAAGAGACCCAGTACTTC
CDR3aa: CATGQANQETQYF

d_gene: .
j_gene: TRBJ1-1
abundance: few
v_gene: TRBV7-6
CDR3nt: TGTGCCAGCAGCTTAGGGCAGGGTAGGAGCTCTGAAGCTTTCTTT
CDR3aa: CASSLGQGRSSEAFF

d_gene: TRBD1
j_gene: TRBJ2-3
abundance: few
v_gene: TRBV28
CDR3nt: TGTGCCAGCAGTTTATCCCCCCCGGGACAGGGTTACACAGATACGCAGTATTTT
CDR3aa: CASSLSPPGQGYTDTQYF

d_gene: .
j_gene: TRBJ2-7
abundance: few
v_gene: TRBV13
CDR3nt: TGTGCCAGCAGCTTAAGGGCATCCGAGCAGTACTTC
CDR3aa: CASSLRASEQYF

d_gene: .
j_gene: TRBJ1-2
abundance: .
v_gene: TRBV12-3/TRBV12-4
CDR3nt: TGTGCCAGCAGTTACGGCAGGACATATGGCTACACCTTC
CDR3aa: CASSYGRTYGYTF

d_gene: TRBD1
j_gene: TRBJ1-2
abundance: few
v_gene: TRBV6-5
CDR3nt: TGTGCCAGCAGTTCTTCTGGGACAGGGGACTTCTATGGCTACACCTTC
CDR3aa: CASSSSGTGDFYGYTF

d_gene: .
j_gene: TRBJ2-3
abundance: .
v_gene: TRBV5-1
CDR3nt: TGCGCCAGCAGCTTGGTCCGGGACGGCCCTGCGGATACGCAGTATTTT
CDR3aa: CASSLVRDGPADTQYF

d_gene: TRBD2
j_gene: TRBJ2-2
abundance: few
v_gene: TRBV29-1
CDR3nt: TGCAGCGTGCGGACTAGCGGGACGGCCGGGGAGCTGTTTTTT
CDR3aa: CSVRTSGTAGELFF

d_gene: .
j_gene: TRBJ2-7
abundance: .
v_gene: TRBV18
CDR3nt: TGTGCCAGCTCACCACCGGTCGGGGGTTCCTACGAGCAGTACTTC
CDR3aa: CASSPPVGGSYEQYF

d_gene: .
j_gene: TRBJ1-2
abundance: .
v_gene: TRBV5-6
CDR3nt: TGTGCCAGCAGCTCATCTTGGCAGGGAAGCTATGGCTACACCTTC
CDR3aa: CASSSSWQGSYGYTF

d_gene: .
j_gene: TRBJ2-5
abundance: .
v_gene: TRBV6-5
CDR3nt: TGTGCCAGCAGTTACTCCACTGGCAGGGGAGAGACCCAGTACTTC
CDR3aa: CASSYSTGRGETQYF

d_gene: .
j_gene: TRBJ2-1
abundance: .
v_gene: TRBV6-2/TRBV6-3
CDR3nt: TGTGCCAGCAGCCCCCAGGGGTATATCACCTACAATGAGCAGTTCTTC
CDR3aa: CASSPQGYITYNEQFF

d_gene: TRBD2
j_gene: TRBJ2-3
abundance: .
v_gene: TRBV5-1
CDR3nt: TGCGCCAGCAGCTTTAGACTAGCGGGGAACACAGATACGCAGTATTTT
CDR3aa: CASSFRLAGNTDTQYF

d_gene: .
j_gene: TRBJ1-5
abundance: .
v_gene: TRBV7-2
CDR3nt: TGTGCCAGCAGCTTAGGGGGATGGCGGCAGCCCCAGCATTTT
CDR3aa: CASSLGGWRQPQHF

d_gene: TRBD1
j_gene: TRBJ2-5
abundance: .
v_gene: TRBV5-1
CDR3nt: TGCGCCAGCGGGGACAGCTACCAAGAGACCCAGTACTTC
CDR3aa: CASGDSYQETQYF

d_gene: .
j_gene: TRBJ2-1
abundance: .
v_gene: TRBV18
CDR3nt: TGTGCCAGCTCACCACCGGGTAACCAAGCGAGGGGGCAGTTCTTC
CDR3aa: CASSPPGNQARGQFF

d_gene: .
j_gene: TRBJ2-5
abundance: .
v_gene: TRBV20-1
CDR3nt: TGCAGTGCTGGCGGAACCCAGTACTTC
CDR3aa: CSAGGTQYF

d_gene: .
j_gene: TRBJ2-3
abundance: many
v_gene: TRBV7-2
CDR3nt: TGTGCCAGCAGCTCCGGACGGGCAGATACGCAGTATTTT
CDR3aa: CASSSGRADTQYF

d_gene: .
j_gene: TRBJ2-3
abundance: .
v_gene: TRBV6-2/TRBV6-3
CDR3nt: TGTGCCAGCAGGCGGACTCTTGATAAGCAGTATTTT
CDR3aa: CASRRTLDKQYF

d_gene: TRBD1
j_gene: TRBJ2-3
abundance: .
v_gene: TRBV9
CDR3nt: TGTGCCAGCAGCGACGACAGGGGGGCGGATACGCAGTATTTT
CDR3aa: CASSDDRGADTQYF

d_gene: TRBD2
j_gene: TRBJ2-5
abundance: .
v_gene: TRBV6-1
CDR3nt: TGTGCCAGCAGACCCCTCAAACTTACAGCGGGAGGGGTCTGGGAGACCCAGTACTTC
CDR3aa: CASRPLKLTAGGVWETQYF

d_gene: .
j_gene: TRBJ1-6
abundance: few
v_gene: TRBV19
CDR3nt: TGTGCCAGTACCAGGGACCGCCGGAGTAATTCACCCCTCCACTTT
CDR3aa: CASTRDRRSNSPLHF

d_gene: .
j_gene: TRBJ1-3
abundance: few
v_gene: TRBV6-1
CDR3nt: TGTGCCAGCATCAACCATCACGGTGGAAACACCATATATTTT
CDR3aa: CASINHHGGNTIYF

d_gene: TRBD2
j_gene: TRBJ2-5
abundance: .
v_gene: TRBV11-2
CDR3nt: TGTGCCAGCAGCTCAAGATCGTCCGGGGGGTCATTATTGGAGACCCAGTACTTC
CDR3aa: CASSSRSSGGSLLETQYF

d_gene: TRBD2
j_gene: TRBJ2-1
abundance: many
v_gene: TRBV18
CDR3nt: TGTGCCAGCTCACCACCTAGCGGGGGATACAATGAGCAGTTCTTC
CDR3aa: CASSPPSGGYNEQFF

d_gene: .
j_gene: TRBJ1-2
abundance: many
v_gene: TRBV14
CDR3nt: TGTGCCAGCAGCTTTTCTAGGTTGGAGGGCTACACCTTC
CDR3aa: CASSFSRLEGYTF

d_gene: TRBD1
j_gene: TRBJ2-7
abundance: few
v_gene: TRBV2
CDR3nt: TGTGCCAGCAGTCCTAACCGGGACAGACAGTACTTC
CDR3aa: CASSPNRDRQYF

d_gene: TRBD2
j_gene: TRBJ2-3
abundance: few
v_gene: TRBV4-2
CDR3nt: TGTGCCAGCAGCCCCCTGGGGGGCGGGGGGGCCGAGGCAGATACGCAGTATTTT
CDR3aa: CASSPLGGGGAEADTQYF

d_gene: .
j_gene: TRBJ2-7
abundance: few
v_gene: TRBV19
CDR3nt: TGTGCCAGTAGTATATCGCAGTACCGTTTCGAGCAGTACTTC
CDR3aa: CASSISQYRFEQYF

d_gene: .
j_gene: TRBJ2-1
abundance: few
v_gene: TRBV15
CDR3nt: TGTGCCACCAGCAGACCTCCTGAGGGGAGACAGTTCTTC
CDR3aa: CATSRPPEGRQFF

d_gene: .
j_gene: TRBJ2-5
abundance: .
v_gene: TRBV4-1
CDR3nt: TGCGCCAGCAGCAAAGGACGGTATCAAGAGACCCAGTACTTC
CDR3aa: CASSKGRYQETQYF

d_gene: .
j_gene: TRBJ2-7
abundance: .
v_gene: TRBV10-3
CDR3nt: TGTGCCATCAGTGACAACCCAGGGAACTACGAGCAGTACTTC
CDR3aa: CAISDNPGNYEQYF

d_gene: .
j_gene: TRBJ2-7
abundance: few
v_gene: TRBV29-1
CDR3nt: TGCAGCGCGCTCACAGGCACGACGGACGAGCAGTACTTC
CDR3aa: CSALTGTTDEQYF

d_gene: .
j_gene: TRBJ2-1
abundance: few
v_gene: TRBV28
CDR3nt: TGTGCCAGCGGGGTAGGTGGAAGCTCCTACAATGAGCAGTTCTTC
CDR3aa: CASGVGGSSYNEQFF

d_gene: TRBD2
j_gene: TRBJ2-7
abundance: few
v_gene: TRBV7-9
CDR3nt: TGTGCCAGCAGCGCCAAATTGACTAGCGGCCAGCCCTACGAGCAGTACTTC
CDR3aa: CASSAKLTSGQPYEQYF

d_gene: .
j_gene: TRBJ2-7
abundance: few
v_gene: TRBV5-1
CDR3nt: TGCGCCAGCAGCATCTCGGGCGGGGGCACTAACGAGCAGTACTTC
CDR3aa: CASSISGGGTNEQYF

d_gene: .
j_gene: TRBJ2-7
abundance: few
v_gene: TRBV5-5
CDR3nt: TGTGCCAGCGCGAAGGGACGTGCCTCCAACGAGCAGTACTTC
CDR3aa: CASAKGRASNEQYF

d_gene: .
j_gene: TRBJ2-1
abundance: few
v_gene: TRBV12-3/TRBV12-4
CDR3nt: TGTGCCAGCAGGAGGAAAGAGCAGTTCTTC
CDR3aa: CASRRKEQFF

d_gene: .
j_gene: TRBJ2-7
abundance: .
v_gene: TRBV15
CDR3nt: TGTGCCACCAGCAGAGAGACCACCGTTCACCTAGACTACGAGCAGTACTTC
CDR3aa: CATSRETTVHLDYEQYF

d_gene: TRBD1
j_gene: TRBJ2-7
abundance: .
v_gene: TRBV5-1
CDR3nt: TGCGCCAGCAGCTTCGGACAGGGGAAGACCTACGAGCAGTACTTC
CDR3aa: CASSFGQGKTYEQYF

d_gene: .
j_gene: TRBJ1-1
abundance: .
v_gene: TRBV5-1
CDR3nt: TGCGCCAGCAGACTTCAGGGAAGGCGGACTGAAGCTTTCTTT
CDR3aa: CASRLQGRRTEAFF

d_gene: .
j_gene: TRBJ1-2
abundance: .
v_gene: TRBV7-9
CDR3nt: TGTGCCAGCAGCTTAGACTTTAACTATGGCTACACCTTC
CDR3aa: CASSLDFNYGYTF

d_gene: TRBD1
j_gene: TRBJ2-2
abundance: .
v_gene: TRBV7-9
CDR3nt: TGTGCCAGCAGCGCGGACAGGTGGAACACCGGGGAGCTGTTTTTT
CDR3aa: CASSADRWNTGELFF

d_gene: TRBD1
j_gene: TRBJ1-5
abundance: few
v_gene: TRBV6-1
CDR3nt: TGTGCCAGCAGCAATCTGGGACAGAATCAGCCCCAGCATTTT
CDR3aa: CASSNLGQNQPQHF

d_gene: .
j_gene: TRBJ2-1
abundance: few
v_gene: TRBV20-1
CDR3nt: TGCAGTGCTAGGCTCGGACAGAATTTCCAGTTCTTC
CDR3aa: CSARLGQNFQFF

d_gene: .
j_gene: TRBJ2-1
abundance: .
v_gene: TRBV18
CDR3nt: TGTGCCAGCTCACCGACGGACTCCAAGGGATACAATGAGCAGTTCTTC
CDR3aa: CASSPTDSKGYNEQFF